The clone carrying this T cell receptor beta chain has just one count. The sample belongs to a study of blood T cell repertoires in COVID-19. Sequencing was performed with immunoSEQ multiplex PCR; in TCRdb, only in-frame clones are kept and a portion is missing. The profile shows some 490,000 clones, roughly 88% of them singletons. This CDR3 spans 17 amino acids. The germline CDR1 and CDR2 sequences are GTSNPN and SVGIG (reference sequence). The V and J ends lost 5 bases and 6 bases respectively, with 28 bases between them. This clonotype was sampled from a human donor in a cohort sampled during active COVID-19. The chain has TRBV30 and TRBJ1-2, with D maybe TRBD1 (6 bases). Input material: peripheral blood. The CDR3 region has the DNA TGTGCCTGGGGGGGGATACAGGGATTCGGTCTAGGGAATGGCTACACCTTC. It codes for CAWGGIQGFGLGNGYTF.